This entry concerns a single T cell receptor (beta chain). Its antigen is still unknown. The record has no base qualities; no much larger clone is one base away. The data originate from a study of blood T cell repertoires in COVID-19 (TCRdb year 2020). About the study as a whole: The collaborator samples originated in the United States, Italy and Spain and spanned the acute and convalescent phases of COVID-19. A freely available public database, intended as a resource for researchers studying the immune response to SARS-CoV-2, is where the repertoires were released. Nearly every sample came with metadata listing a de-identified subject ID, COVID-19 status, age in years and sex. HLA class I and class II types, where available, came from metadata supplied by the sample provider rather than from assay-based typing. The dataset comprised deeply sampled blood TCRbeta repertoires from subjects exposed to, actively infected with, or recovered from COVID-19. The samples were drawn from the first 160 participants of the ongoing ImmuneRACE study and from more than 1,000 subjects provided by 6 global collaborators. The prospective study material was composed of cDNA or gDNA derived from T cells, B-cell-depleted T cells, or PBMCs. Broad study findings and their caveats: The quantity of clinical and demographic metadata differed by source and by participant and was supplied without curation.

TCRbeta CDR3 regions were amplified from genomic DNA using the immunoSEQ Assay, a bias-controlled multiplex PCR. The source study handled its data this way. Within the assay, amplification of reference gene primers was used to estimate how many nucleated cells each sample contained. To quantify the absolute abundance of each unique TCRbeta CDR3 rearrangement, sequence reads were collapsed and filtered. For each sample, productive Simpson clonality was calculated as the square root of Simpson's diversity index across productive rearrangements. The table was pulled from immuneACCESS by TCRdb, which kept in-frame rearrangements only. Such tables lose some clones; where checked, under half of the loss comes from unresolved V genes, and the rest has no known cause. V and J calls and clone size are as listed in that table; D and trimming were resolved from the DNA. A total of 200,000 or so clones appear in this sample, 88% of them only once. Jointly, the top ten make up 2.5% to 3% of the sample.

The CDR3 numbers 15 residues from cysteine through phenylalanine. CDR3 DNA is the only sequence kept; it has 45 bases, read in frame from the first base. CDR1 and CDR2 were assigned from the germline V gene as LGHNA and YSLEER. After removal of 3 bases from V and 7 bases from J, the junction retains 9 bases not matched to a gene. In the prospective study, participants were about 18 to 90 years old, resided in under 30 geographic areas of the United States, and were enrolled through a virtual design. Cohort assignment in the prospective study relied on participant-reported clinical history from a screening survey and a study questionnaire. Recovered participants in ImmuneRACE Cohort 3 were defined as having two consecutive negative NP/OP PCR tests, clearance from a healthcare professional, or resolution of symptoms. Each participant in the prospective study had whole blood, serum and a nasopharyngeal or oropharyngeal swab collected by mobile phlebotomists. Prospective study participants could optionally give additional blood draws and questionnaires over an approximately two-month period. Blood samples from the prospective study were shipped frozen or at room temperature prior to DNA extraction.

This TCR came from a woman between 25 and 40 years old who had recovered from COVID-19. The V and J genes are TRBV4-3 and TRBJ1-2; TRBD1 agrees with 9 junctional bases. Material: PBMCs or T cells enriched from blood (not recorded which). The sequenced DNA is TGCGCCAGCAGCCAGGGCACAGGGGGCGCGTTTGGCTACACCTTC. Its protein product is CASSQGTGGAFGYTF.